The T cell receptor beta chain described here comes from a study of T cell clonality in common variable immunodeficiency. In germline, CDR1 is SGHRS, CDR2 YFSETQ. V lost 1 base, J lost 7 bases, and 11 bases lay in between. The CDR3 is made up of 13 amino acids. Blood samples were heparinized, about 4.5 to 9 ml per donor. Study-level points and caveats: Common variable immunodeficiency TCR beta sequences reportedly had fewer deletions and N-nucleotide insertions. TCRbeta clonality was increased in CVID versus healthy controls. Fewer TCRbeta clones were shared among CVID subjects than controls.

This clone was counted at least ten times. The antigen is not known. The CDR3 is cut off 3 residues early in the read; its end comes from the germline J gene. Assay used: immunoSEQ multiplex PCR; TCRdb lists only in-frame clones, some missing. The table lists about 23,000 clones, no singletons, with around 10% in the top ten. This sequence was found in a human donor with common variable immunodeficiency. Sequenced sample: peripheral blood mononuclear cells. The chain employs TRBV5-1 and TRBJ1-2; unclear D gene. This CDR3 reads CASSLRAMAGYTF. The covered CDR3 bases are TGCGCCAGCAGCTTGAGGGCAATGGCTGGC.